A selection of T cell receptor beta chains follows, all from one sample in a study of blood T cell repertoires in COVID-19. Using immunoSEQ multiplex PCR, the repertoire was profiled, and TCRdb retains in-frame clones only, with some absent. Of 200,000 to 250,000 clones listed, around 84% were seen once; the top ten hold 5.5% to 7%. Sequencing was performed on peripheral blood. These receptors all stem from a man older than 75 with acute or convalescent COVID-19. CDR3s include the opening cysteine and the closing phenylalanine or tryptophan. Each record gives: V gene, CDR3 length, CDR3 protein.

TRBV2 | 13 | CASSEELGHTQYF
TRBV6-6 | 15 | CASSPPAGGAETQYF
TRBV14 | 17 | CASSYGGWFFSGNTIYF
TRBV28 | 13 | CASSLRQVYGYTF
TRBV19 | 16 | CASSIYRGVSNQPQHF
TRBV7-6 | 16 | CASSSGPGLVMNEQFF
TRBV6-5 | 12 | CASSSPVYEQFF
TRBV15 | 14 | CATSRDRGTGELFF
TRBV30 | 17 | CAWSVITRGQMNTEAFF
TRBV10-3 | 16 | CAISPAGTSSSYEQYF
TRBV28 | 12 | CASSAGSRVQFF
TRBV28 | 15 | CASSGTGGLYNEQFF
TRBV7-6 | 17 | CASSLMGLAAFQETQYF
TRBV7-2 | 14 | CASSLVQGNYGYTF
TRBV20-1 | 17 | CSASPQAAGLAGENEFF
TRBV27 | 16 | CASSFRVAGVLNEQFF
TRBV19 | 14 | CASTHTGGTQPQHF
TRBV29-1 | 13 | CSSRGLGTDTQYF
TRBV3-1/TRBV3-2 | 15 | CASSQDRRGLYGYTF
TRBV19 | 15 | CASSAGQGAYNEQFF
TRBV4-3 | 13 | CASSQAFDQPQHF
TRBV15 | 14 | CATSRLQGYQPQHF
TRBV11-2 | 15 | CASSLGQMRKNIQYF
TRBV5-6 | 17 | CASSLGLAGASYNEQFF
TRBV7-9 | 15 | CASSRVLAGDNEQFF
TRBV27 | 14 | CASRLAGGRETQYF
TRBV24-1 | 14 | CATRSGYLTDTQYF
TRBV24-1 | 14 | CATSDSGWGTEAFF
TRBV6-5 | 15 | CASTGMKGGDYEQYF